What follows describes a single T cell receptor (beta chain). This sample is part of a study of cytomegalovirus exposure and HLA in healthy donors. Each of the donors was a healthy bone marrow donor. Whereas donors were nominally healthy upon sampling, unrecorded immune exposures were probable. In the PCR, 60 Vbeta and 13 Jbeta primers were used. Profiling relied on immunoSEQ multiplex PCR, and the TCRdb table lists in-frame clones only, not all of them. The sample data list 70,000 or so clones. Germline CDR1 MGHRA, CDR2 YSYEKL. The CDR3 runs to 15 residues. V gave up 0 bases and J gave up 4 bases, with 9 bases separating them.

The sequenced sample consisted of PBMCs. The gene calls are TRBV4-1 and TRBJ2-2, with a weak D call TRBD1 (5 bases). The TCR was taken from a man between 35 and 55 years old in good health and CMV-seronegative. In DNA, the CDR3 is TGCGCCAGCAGCCAAGAGCCAGGGTTCACCGGGGAGCTGTTTTTT. It yields the protein CASSQEPGFTGELFF.